The sequence of this T cell receptor (beta chain) was determined in a study of blood T cells in healthy people across ages. This clonotype was counted only a few times. The antigen remains undetermined. Each sample yielded at least 6 million isolated PBMCs. The CDR3 totals 12 residues. V was pared by 4 bases and J by 8 bases, with 6 bases of the junction left unmatched. CDR1 and CDR2 (germline): DFQATT, SNEGSKA (reference sequence). Using a J-beta primer mix together with a sample-barcoded 5' primer, a second PCR was run for roughly 7 to 12 cycles. TCRdb processed the 5' RACE reads anew with MiXCR; each CDR3 protein has one entry. Of 1.5 million to 1.9 million distinct CDR3 sequences listed, 35% to 45% are singletons. Study conclusions and caveats: Expanded clonotype shifts may have been confounded, as the donors had an unknown CMV status. Estimates of diversity drawn from one million T cells were considered underestimates. No conclusive comparison of naive versus antigen-experienced cells was possible with unsorted PBMCs.

The rearrangement joins TRBV20-1 to TRBJ1-1, with 8 bases fitting TRBD1. The sequence was obtained from a young woman in good health. The sample consisted of blood. The CDR3 coding sequence is TGCAGTGCTACTGGACAGGGAGAAGAAGCTTTCTTT. This encodes CSATGQGEEAFF.